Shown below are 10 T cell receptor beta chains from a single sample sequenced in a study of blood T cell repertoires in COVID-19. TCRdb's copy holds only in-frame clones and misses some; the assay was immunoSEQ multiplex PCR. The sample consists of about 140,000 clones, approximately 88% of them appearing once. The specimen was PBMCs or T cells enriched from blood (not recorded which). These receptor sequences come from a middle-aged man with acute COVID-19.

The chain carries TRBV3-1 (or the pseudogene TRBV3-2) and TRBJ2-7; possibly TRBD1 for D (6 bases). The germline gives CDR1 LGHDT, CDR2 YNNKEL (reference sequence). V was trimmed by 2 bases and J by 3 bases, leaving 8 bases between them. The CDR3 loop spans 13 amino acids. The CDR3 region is CASSQTGFYEQYF. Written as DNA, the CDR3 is TGTGCCAGCAGCCAAACAGGGTTCTACGAGCAGTACTTC.

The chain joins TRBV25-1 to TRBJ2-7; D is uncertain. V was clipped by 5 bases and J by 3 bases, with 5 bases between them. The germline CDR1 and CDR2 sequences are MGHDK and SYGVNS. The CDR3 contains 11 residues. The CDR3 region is CASSPNYEQYF. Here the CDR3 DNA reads TGTGCCAGCAGTCCTAACTACGAGCAGTACTTC.

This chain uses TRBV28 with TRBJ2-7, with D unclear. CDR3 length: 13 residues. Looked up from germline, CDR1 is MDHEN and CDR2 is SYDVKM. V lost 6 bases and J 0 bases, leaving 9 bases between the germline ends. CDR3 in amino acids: CASRSASSYEQYF. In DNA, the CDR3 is TGTGCCAGCAGAAGCGCAAGCTCCTACGAGCAGTACTTC.

The CDR3 DNA is TGTGCCAGCAGCCCCCCCGCGACAGTTTGGAACACTGAAGCTTTCTTT. It specifies CASSPPATVWNTEAFF. The J gene is TRBJ1-1, the V gene TRBV7-2, with a weak D call TRBD1 (5 bases). Germline V gene data show CDR1 as SGHTA and CDR2 as FQGNSA. The CDR3 is made up of 16 amino acids. V gave up 5 bases and J gave up 1 base, with 17 bases separating them.

The CDR3 DNA is TGTGCCAGCAGCTTACGACGGCTAGCGGGAGAGACCTACAATGAGCAGTTCTTC. As protein: CASSLRRLAGETYNEQFF. The chain couples TRBV7-2 to TRBJ2-1; TRBD2 matches 10 bases. Trimming took 2 bases from V and 2 from J; bases not matched to a gene: 9. CDR1 is SGHTA, CDR2 FQGNSA, per germline. This CDR3 region has 18 residues.

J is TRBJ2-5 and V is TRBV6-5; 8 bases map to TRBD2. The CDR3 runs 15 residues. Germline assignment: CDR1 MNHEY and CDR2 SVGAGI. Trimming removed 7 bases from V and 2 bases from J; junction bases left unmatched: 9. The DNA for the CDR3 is TGTGCCAGCACGACGGGCGGGGGGTGGCAAGAGACCCAGTACTTC. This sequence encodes CASTTGGGWQETQYF.

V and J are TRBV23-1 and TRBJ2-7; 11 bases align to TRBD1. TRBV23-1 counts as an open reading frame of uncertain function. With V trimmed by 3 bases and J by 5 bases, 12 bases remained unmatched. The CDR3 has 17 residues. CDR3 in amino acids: CASSQPSTGTGGNEQYF. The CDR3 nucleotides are TGCGCCAGCAGTCAGCCTTCAACCGGGACAGGGGGGAACGAGCAGTACTTC.

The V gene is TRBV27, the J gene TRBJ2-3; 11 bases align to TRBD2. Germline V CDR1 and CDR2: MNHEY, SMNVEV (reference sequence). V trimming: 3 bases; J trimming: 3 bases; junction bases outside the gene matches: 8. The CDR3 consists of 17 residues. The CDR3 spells CASSLGATSGGTDTQYF. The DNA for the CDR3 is TGTGCCAGCAGTTTGGGGGCAACTAGCGGGGGTACAGATACGCAGTATTTT.

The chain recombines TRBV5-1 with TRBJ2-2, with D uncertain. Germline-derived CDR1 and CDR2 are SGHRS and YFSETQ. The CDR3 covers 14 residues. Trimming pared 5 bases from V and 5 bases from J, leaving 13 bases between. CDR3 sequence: CASRGRIRTGELFF. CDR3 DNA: TGCGCCAGCAGGGGCAGGATACGTACCGGGGAGCTGTTTTTT. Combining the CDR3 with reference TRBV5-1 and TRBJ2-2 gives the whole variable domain KAGVTQTPRYLIKTRGQQVTLSCSPISGHRSVSWYQQTPGQGLQFLFEYFSETQRNKGNFPGRFSGRQFSNSRSEMNVSTLELGDSALYLCASRGRIRTGELFFGEGSRLTVL.

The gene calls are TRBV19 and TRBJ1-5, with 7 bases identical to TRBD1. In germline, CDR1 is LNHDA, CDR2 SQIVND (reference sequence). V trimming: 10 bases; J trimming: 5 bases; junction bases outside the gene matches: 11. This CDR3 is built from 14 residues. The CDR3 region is CATSTGTTYQPQHF. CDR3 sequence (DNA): TGTGCCACATCGACAGGGACCACTTATCAGCCCCAGCATTTT.